Below are 3 T cell receptor beta chains sequenced from a single sample in a study of CD8 T cells in ankylosing spondylitis. These receptors' targets are unknown. Broader study findings: A motif of 7 to 9 highly homologous TCR beta variants was seen as apparently characteristic of ankylosing spondylitis blood.

TCRdb reprocessed the 5' RACE reads with MiXCR, giving one entry per CDR3 protein. The sample lists some 800,000 distinct CDR3 sequences, approximately 12% occurring once. Sample: blood, either unsorted or a sorted T cell fraction (not recorded which). These receptors were taken from a male donor with ankylosing spondylitis.

This clonotype has a count of ten or more. The gene calls are TRBV7-2 and TRBJ1-1; D remains unclear. V lost 6 bases and J lost 1, with 15 bases in between. Germline V lookup: CDR1 SGHTA, CDR2 FQGNSA. The CDR3 is made up of 15 amino acids. The CDR3 is CASSFKGPPNTEAFF. CDR3 DNA: TGTGCCAGCAGTTTTAAAGGCCCCCCGAACACTGAAGCTTTCTTT. Drawing the rest from reference TRBV7-2 and TRBJ1-1, the complete variable domain is GAGVSQSPSNKVTEKGKDVELRCDPISGHTALYWYRQSLGQGLEFLIYFQGNSAPDKSGLPSDRFSAERTGGSVSTLTIQRTQQEDSAVYLCASSFKGPPNTEAFFGQGTRLTVV.

Ten or more counts support this clonotype. CDR3 region: CSARGGAGSFSYEQYF. CDR3 nucleotides: TGCAGTGCTAGGGGAGGGGCGGGCTCTTTTTCCTACGAGCAGTACTTC. This sequence joins TRBV20-1 and TRBJ2-7, with TRBD2 matching over 7 bases. J was trimmed by 1 base and V by 3 bases; bases with no gene match: 12. The CDR3 is 16 amino acids. Germline V gene lookup returns CDR1 DFQATT and CDR2 SNEGSKA (reference sequence).

There are many counts of this clonotype. This chain joins TRBV29-1 and TRBJ2-7; the D call may be TRBD1 or TRBD2 (5 bases each). The CDR3 has 14 residues. Germline V gene data show CDR1 as SQVTM and CDR2 as ANQGSEA. V was shortened by 6 bases and J by 5 bases, with 20 bases between the two germline ends. CDR3 coding DNA: TGCAGCGTGAGGGGACGGGTAAAAAGCGACGAGCAGTACTTC. It translates to CSVRGRVKSDEQYF.